These 32 T cell receptor beta chains were sequenced from one sample in a study of T cell responses to AZD1222 COVID-19 vaccine. Only in-frame clones appear in the TCRdb table, and some are missing; sequencing was by immunoSEQ multiplex PCR. The sample consists of roughly 42,000 clones, around 90% of them appearing once. This specimen consisted of peripheral blood, obtained 28 days after the second dose of the MenACWY control vaccine. Receptors originate from an adult who received the MenACWY meningococcal vaccine as a control.

The V call is TRBV25-1, the J call TRBJ1-2; TRBD1 is a possible D gene (6 bases). The CDR3 spans 15 residues. Germline V gene lookup returns CDR1 MGHDK and CDR2 SYGVNS. The ends were cut back, 5 bases at V and 1 base at J, with 14 bases in the middle. The CDR3: CASSFPGTLNYGYTF. Here the CDR3 DNA reads TGTGCCAGCAGTTTTCCCGGGACACTTAACTATGGCTACACCTTC.

There are a few counts of this clone. The V and J genes are TRBV28 and TRBJ1-2; D gene uncertain. This CDR3 contains 15 residues. Deletions cut 2 bases from V and 7 bases from J, with 17 bases between. CDR1 is MDHEN and CDR2 is SYDVKM in the germline V gene. The CDR3 spells CASSLVGRGLTGYTF. The CDR3 bases are TGTGCCAGCAGTTTAGTCGGGCGCGGTTTAACTGGCTACACCTTC.

Only one count was recorded for this clone. The chain joins TRBV11-2 to TRBJ1-2, with D unclear. CDR1 is SGHAT and CDR2 is FQNNGV in the germline V gene. This CDR3 region has 20 residues. V was clipped by 0 bases and J by 2 bases, with 25 bases between them. The CDR3 DNA reads TGTGCCAGCAGCTTAGAGGTCGGGTGGGGAGCTCCGCTGAACAACTATGGCTACACCTTC. As protein: CASSLEVGWGAPLNNYGYTF.

This clone has only a few counts. The chain uses TRBV2 and TRBJ2-1, with 7 bases matching TRBD2. The J segment lost 3 bases and the V segment lost 7 bases, leaving 9 bases of the junction unmatched. CDR3 size: 15 residues. Germline V gene lookup returns CDR1 SNHLY and CDR2 FYNNEI. The CDR3 DNA reads TGTGCCAGCACCCCGTTGGCGGGGGACTACAATGAGCAGTTCTTC. This codes for CASTPLAGDYNEQFF.

The count of this clone is one. CDR3 sequence reads: CASSLAGRPGYF. The CDR3 DNA sequence: TGTGCCAGCAGTTTAGCAGGCAGGCCAGGGTACTTC. The chain is built from TRBV28 and TRBJ2-7; D ambiguous. There are 12 residues in the CDR3. Trimming removed 2 bases from V and 12 bases from J, with 14 bases in between. Germline V gene sequence: CDR1 MDHEN, CDR2 SYDVKM.

This CDR3 reads CASSRTGSGNTIYF. As DNA, the CDR3 is TGTGCCAGCAGTAGGACAGGCTCTGGAAACACCATATATTTT. The gene calls are TRBV6-5 and TRBJ1-3; 7 nucleotides align to TRBD1. Trimming took 5 bases from V and 0 from J; bases not matched to a gene: 1. The CDR3 spans 14 residues. The germline CDR1 and CDR2 sequences are MNHEY and SVGAGI.

The chain employs TRBV5-5 and TRBJ1-5; the D is unclear. Germline V lookup: CDR1 SGHKS, CDR2 YYEKEE (reference sequence). The V end lost 0 bases, the J end lost 4 bases, and 11 bases lay between the germline ends. The length of the CDR3 is 15 residues. The CDR3 here is CASSLGPGSNQPQHF. CDR3 coding DNA: TGTGCCAGCAGCTTGGGACCGGGGTCGAATCAGCCCCAGCATTTT.

V usage is TRBV3-1 (or the pseudogene TRBV3-2) and J usage is TRBJ2-4; TRBD1 might be the D (6 bases). With 0 bases removed from V and 0 bases from J, the gap between germline ends came to 12 bases. CDR1 is LGHDT, CDR2 YNNKEL, per germline (reference sequence). The CDR3 sequence is 17 residues long. DNA of the CDR3: TGTGCCAGCAGCCAAGAGTTTCAGGGGCTAGCCAAAAACATTCAGTACTTC. Translation: CASSQEFQGLAKNIQYF.

V usage is TRBV28 and J usage is TRBJ1-2; perhaps TRBD1 as D (6 bases). The CDR3 is made up of 15 amino acids. The germline CDR1 and CDR2 sequences are MDHEN and SYDVKM. The V and J ends lost 5 bases and 2 bases respectively, with 15 bases between them. CDR3 DNA: TGTGCCAGCAGTCCCTACTTCGGACAGAACTATGGCTACACCTTC. It yields the protein CASSPYFGQNYGYTF.

The chain recombines TRBV27 with TRBJ1-3, with 8 bases lining up with TRBD1. The CDR3 is 14 amino acids. The germline gives CDR1 MNHEY, CDR2 SMNVEV (reference sequence). V trimming: 10 bases; J trimming: 0 bases; junction bases outside the gene matches: 5. CDR3 region: CATRDRSSGNTIYF. DNA for the CDR3: TGTGCCACCAGGGACAGGAGCTCTGGAAACACCATATATTTT.

CDR3 bases: TGTGCCAGCCATATGGACAGGGACCATAATTCACCCCTCCACTTT. This codes for CASHMDRDHNSPLHF. This rearrangement joins TRBV2 to TRBJ1-6; the match to TRBD1 covers 8 bases. CDR1 is SNHLY and CDR2 is FYNNEI in the germline V gene. This CDR3 is 15 amino acids long. The junction had 8 bases not matched to a gene; V was cut back by 8 bases and J by 5 bases.

V and J are TRBV7-9 and TRBJ1-4, with 7 bases lining up with TRBD1. The V and J ends lost 6 bases and 8 bases, in that order; junction bases with no gene match: 12. CDR1 and CDR2 from the germline V gene are SEHNR and FQNEAQ (reference sequence). CDR3 size: 15 residues. The CDR3 reads CASSPTGQWKEKLFF. The CDR3 DNA sequence: TGTGCCAGCAGTCCGACGGGACAGTGGAAGGAAAAACTGTTTTTT.

The sample holds a few counts of this clone. This chain uses TRBV11-2 with TRBJ2-4; D is undetermined. This CDR3 is 14 amino acids long. Germline CDR1 SGHAT, CDR2 FQNNGV. V dropped 4 bases and J dropped 0 bases, with 7 bases sitting between them. This chain's CDR3 is CASSSRLAKNIQYF. The CDR3 coding sequence is TGTGCCAGCAGCTCTAGACTAGCCAAAAACATTCAGTACTTC.

The chain joins TRBV28 to TRBJ2-7; no clear D. The CDR3 has 11 amino acids. V lost 6 bases and J 2 bases, leaving 5 bases between the germline ends. Germline V lookup: CDR1 MDHEN, CDR2 SYDVKM. CDR3 in DNA: TGTGCCAGCAGATACGCCTACGAGCAGTACTTC. This translates into CASRYAYEQYF.

Written as DNA, the CDR3 is TGTGCCAGCAGCCCCTCCGGTTTGGGGACCGGGGAGCTGTTTTTT. As protein: CASSPSGLGTGELFF. This chain joins TRBV7-3 and TRBJ2-2, with D unresolved. Per germline, CDR1 SGHTA and CDR2 FQGTGA. This CDR3 spans 15 amino acids. Trimming stripped 5 bases from V and 5 bases from J, with 15 bases between.

The chain is built from TRBV5-6 and TRBJ2-3; 9 bases map to TRBD2. Per germline, CDR1 SGHDT and CDR2 YYEEEE. The CDR3 is 15 residues long. V was clipped by 4 bases and J by 1 base; unmatched bases: 4. CDR3 DNA: TGTGCCAGCAGCGCCTTAGCGGGAGGCACAGATACGCAGTATTTT. This encodes CASSALAGGTDTQYF.

In this sample, this clone turned up once. The chain couples TRBV5-1 to TRBJ2-5; 12 nucleotides align to TRBD2. This CDR3 comprises 14 residues. Trimming took 4 bases from V and 5 from J; bases not matched to a gene: 3. CDR1 is SGHRS, CDR2 YFSETQ, per germline. CDR3 region: CASSVLAGGETQYF. CDR3 DNA: TGCGCCAGCAGCGTCCTAGCGGGAGGGGAGACCCAGTACTTC.

This rearrangement joins TRBV5-6 to TRBJ2-7; tentative D call: TRBD1 (6 bases). The length of the CDR3 is 14 residues. Germline V gene lookup returns CDR1 SGHDT and CDR2 YYEEEE. V shed 5 bases and J shed 2 bases, with 14 bases lying between them. CDR3 sequence reads: CASSSDRTPYEQYF. CDR3 in DNA: TGTGCCAGCAGTTCAGACAGGACTCCCTACGAGCAGTACTTC. The full variable domain, in which reference TRBV5-6 and TRBJ2-7 provide the parts outside the CDR3, is DAGVTQSPTHLIKTRGQQVTLRCSPKSGHDTVSWYQQALGQGPQFIFQYYEEEERQRGNFPDRFSGHQFPNYSSELNVNALLLGDSALYLCASSSDRTPYEQYFGPGTRLTVT.

The chain uses TRBV14 and TRBJ2-5; tentatively, D is TRBD1 (6 bases). This CDR3 has 16 amino acids. The V and J ends lost 4 bases and 2 bases respectively, with 17 bases between them. The germline V gene has CDR1 SGHDN and CDR2 FVKESK. CDR3 nucleotides: TGTGCCAGCAGCCCAAGGGCCGCGAGGGGGCAAGAGACCCAGTACTTC. Protein: CASSPRAARGQETQYF.

This rearrangement joins TRBV5-1 to TRBJ2-2; 9 bases are a match to TRBD2. From germline, CDR1 is SGHRS and CDR2 YFSETQ. The length of the CDR3 is 17 residues. Trimming took 3 bases from V and 0 from J; bases not matched to a gene: 6. The CDR3 DNA is TGCGCCAGCAGCTCCCCTAGCGGGGTTACGAACACCGGGGAGCTGTTTTTT. Its protein is CASSSPSGVTNTGELFF.

DNA for the CDR3: TGTGCCAGCAGCTTAGTGGGGGGGGAAGGAGGCTACGAGCAGTACTTC. Protein: CASSLVGGEGGYEQYF. The chain joins TRBV5-4 to TRBJ2-7; TRBD2 aligns across 7 bases. With 2 bases clipped from V and 3 bases from J, the junction kept 11 bases outside the gene matches. The CDR3 has 16 amino acids. CDR1 SGHNT and CDR2 YYREEE come from the germline V gene (reference sequence).

The chain employs TRBV19 and TRBJ1-6, with 10 positions matching TRBD1. The V segment lost 6 bases and the J segment 4 bases; nucleotides outside the gene matches: 12. Germline CDR1 reads LNHDA; CDR2 reads SQIVND (reference sequence). The CDR3 covers 18 residues. For the CDR3, the DNA is TGTGCCAGTAGCGCGATGACAGGGGGCGCCGGTTATAATTCACCCCTCCACTTT. Translating it yields CASSAMTGGAGYNSPLHF.

The CDR3 DNA follows: TGTGCCAGCAGCTTAGAGGGACAACGGAGGTTGGATACGCAGTATTTT. It specifies CASSLEGQRRLDTQYF. The chain is built from TRBV11-1 and TRBJ2-3; weak D call: TRBD1 (6 bases). CDR1 is SGHAT, CDR2 FQDESV, per germline (reference sequence). V was clipped by 1 base and J by 6 bases, with 17 bases between them. This CDR3 has 16 residues.

The rearrangement links TRBV19 to TRBJ1-3; tentative D call: TRBD1 (5 bases). The CDR3 runs to 15 residues. Trimming pared 4 bases from V and 0 bases from J, leaving 10 bases between. CDR1 and CDR2 from the germline V gene are LNHDA and SQIVND (reference sequence). The CDR3 DNA is TGTGCCAGTAGTAGGGACTCCTCCTCTGGAAACACCATATATTTT. Translation gives CASSRDSSSGNTIYF.

The chain couples TRBV28 to TRBJ1-5; perhaps TRBD1 as D (5 bases). The V gene's germline CDR1 is MDHEN and CDR2 SYDVKM. This CDR3 has 15 residues. The V and J ends lost 2 bases and 5 bases respectively, with 13 bases between them. In nucleotides, the CDR3 is TGTGCCAGCAGTTTAGGGGGGAGGGAACATCAGCCCCAGCATTTT. Its translation: CASSLGGREHQPQHF. Full variable domain (outside the CDR3, taken from reference TRBV28 and TRBJ1-5): DVKVTQSSRYLVKRTGEKVFLECVQDMDHENMFWYRQDPGLGLRLIYFSYDVKMKEKGDIPEGYSVSREKKERFSLILESASTNQTSMYLCASSLGGREHQPQHFGDGTRLSIL.

The CDR3 nucleotides read TGTGCCTGGACCAATCTGGCGGGAGAGGGGACCGGGGAGCTGTTTTTT. Translation gives CAWTNLAGEGTGELFF. This sequence joins TRBV30 and TRBJ2-2; 7 nucleotides match TRBD2. CDR3 length: 16 residues. Trimming at V came to 4 bases and at J to 5 bases, leaving 13 bases not matched to a gene. From germline, CDR1 is GTSNPN and CDR2 SVGIG (reference sequence).

The chain employs TRBV19 and TRBJ2-1, with 14 bases identical to TRBD2. CDR3 length: 17 residues. The J segment lost 4 bases and the V segment lost 3 bases, leaving 5 bases of the junction unmatched. CDR1 is LNHDA and CDR2 is SQIVND in the germline V gene (reference sequence). For the CDR3, the DNA is TGTGCCAGTAGTATGACTAGCGGGAGGGCCGCTTACAATGAGCAGTTCTTC. Protein product: CASSMTSGRAAYNEQFF.

The chain has TRBV27 and TRBJ1-6; the match to TRBD1 covers 7 bases. The length of the CDR3 is 15 residues. V gave up 4 bases and J gave up 5 bases; unmatched junction bases: 5. CDR1 and CDR2 from the germline V gene are MNHEY and SMNVEV (reference sequence). CDR3 amino acids: CASSWRGTDNSPLHF. The CDR3 nucleotides are TGTGCCAGCAGTTGGCGGGGGACAGATAATTCACCCCTCCACTTT.

This chain joins TRBV24-1 and TRBJ2-7; tentatively, D is TRBD1 or TRBD2 (5 bases each). This CDR3 has 15 amino acids. Germline assignment: CDR1 KGHDR and CDR2 SFDVKD. V lost 3 bases to trimming and J lost 7 bases, with 18 bases between them. The CDR3: CATSDRGESSTEQYF. The CDR3 coding sequence is TGTGCCACCAGTGATCGAGGGGAATCTTCTACAGAGCAGTACTTC.

The chain carries TRBV4-1 and TRBJ1-5; possible D gene TRBD1, 5 bases. The CDR3 sequence is 15 residues long. V dropped 0 bases and J dropped 5 bases, with 11 bases sitting between them. The germline V gene has CDR1 MGHRA and CDR2 YSYEKL. In DNA form, the CDR3 reads TGCGCCAGCAGCCAAGATAGTGAGGGGTATCAGCCCCAGCATTTT. Translation: CASSQDSEGYQPQHF.

This clone was seen only once. The CDR3: CASSPEGGLGSYNSPLHF. CDR3 bases: TGTGCCAGCAGCCCGGAGGGGGGTCTGGGTTCCTATAATTCACCCCTCCACTTT. The J gene is TRBJ1-6, the V gene TRBV5-4, with TRBD1 as a possible D gene (6 bases). CDR1 and CDR2 (germline): SGHNT, YYREEE (reference sequence). CDR3 length: 18 residues. V lost 4 bases, J lost 1 base, and 18 bases lay in between.

This clone has only a few counts. The V gene is TRBV28, the J gene TRBJ1-2; 7 bases are a match to TRBD1. Germline V CDR1 and CDR2: MDHEN, SYDVKM. The CDR3 spans 12 residues. J gave up 4 bases and V 9 bases, and 5 bases lay outside the gene matches. The DNA of the CDR3 is TGTGCCAGTGGGGGACAGCCCTATGGCTACACCTTC. Translation gives CASGGQPYGYTF.